The subject of this entry is one T cell receptor beta chain. The CDR3 regions of TCR beta were amplified from RNA transcripts. During a first-round RT-PCR of the TCR CDR3, the HTBI primer set was used. TCRdb used MiXCR to reprocess the multiplex PCR reads, holding one entry per CDR3 protein. The data hold around 560,000 distinct CDR3 sequences, with 16% observed a single time. The sample comes from a study of T cells in Graves' hyperthyroidism and ophthalmopathy. The V end lost 0 bases, the J end lost 2 bases, and 8 bases lay between the germline ends. CDR1 is SGHDN and CDR2 is FVKESK in the germline V gene. CDR3 length: 14 amino acids.

This TCR came from a woman aged 18-35 years with Graves' hyperthyroidism. The sequenced sample consisted of blood. The chain links TRBV14 to TRBJ2-7; weak D call: TRBD1 (6 bases). In DNA form, the CDR3 reads TGTGCCAGCAGCCAAGATTGGGGGCCCTACGAGCAGTACTTC. It codes for CASSQDWGPYEQYF.